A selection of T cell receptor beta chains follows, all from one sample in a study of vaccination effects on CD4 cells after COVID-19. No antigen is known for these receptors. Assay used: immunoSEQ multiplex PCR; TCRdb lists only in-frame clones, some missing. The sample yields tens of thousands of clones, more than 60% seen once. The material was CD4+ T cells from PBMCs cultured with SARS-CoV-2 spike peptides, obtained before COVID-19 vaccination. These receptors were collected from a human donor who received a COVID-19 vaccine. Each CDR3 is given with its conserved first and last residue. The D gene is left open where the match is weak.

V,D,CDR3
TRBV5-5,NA,CASSLEGWVTEAFF
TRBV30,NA,CAWSPRRGGGSPLHF
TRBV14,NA,CASSQGQYYGYTF
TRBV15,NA,CATSRGGWGRLKNEQYF
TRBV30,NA,CAWSTGFGEAFF
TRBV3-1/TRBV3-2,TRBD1,CASSSRTGGTGELFF
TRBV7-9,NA,CASSSQGTNTGELFF
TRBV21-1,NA,CASSNRAPNTGELFF
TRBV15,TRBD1,CATSRDGNRGRPQHF
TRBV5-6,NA,CASSLGLPSYNEQFF
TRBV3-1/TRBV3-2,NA,CASSQAGGQRDTF
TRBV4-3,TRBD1,CASSQDRGIRNGYTF
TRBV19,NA,CASRGSGVYEQYF
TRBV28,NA,CASSYSGGVDEKLFF
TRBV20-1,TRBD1,CRGEQGNEQYF
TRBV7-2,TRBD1,CASSNQGGQPQHF
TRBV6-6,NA,CASSRDRGTDTQYF
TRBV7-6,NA,CASSLARSLWGTEAFF
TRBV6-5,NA,CASSSAELNTEAFF
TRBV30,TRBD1,CAWSRGTGSTDTQYF
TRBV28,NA,CASSLARYEQYF
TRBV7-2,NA,CASSPGPGNTGELFF
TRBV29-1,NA,CSVEDLETQYF
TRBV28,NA,CASSLSGPSTEAFF
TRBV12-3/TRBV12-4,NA,CASSLQETQYF
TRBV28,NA,CASSLLTPSNQPQHF
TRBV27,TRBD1,CASSLFQGANEKLFF
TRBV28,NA,CASSFPSGNTIYF
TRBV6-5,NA,CASSPDGIYEQYF
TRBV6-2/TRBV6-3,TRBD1,CASSYDRGYGYTF
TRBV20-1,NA,CSARITYEQYF
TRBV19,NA,CASSIQIAGETQYF
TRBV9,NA,CASSVDHTDTQYF
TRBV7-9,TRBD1,CASSARTGFGSPLHF
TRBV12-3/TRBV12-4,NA,CASNHVLEETQYF
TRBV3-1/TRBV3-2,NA,CASSQGGGYGYTF
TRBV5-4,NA,CASSYGTPGNTIYF
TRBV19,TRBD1,CASSPSDRARETQYF
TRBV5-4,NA,CASSLWGRGQPQHF
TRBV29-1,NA,CSVGISAGDGELFF
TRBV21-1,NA,CASSNARQSEKKQYF
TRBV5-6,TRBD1,CASTLPANRGKNTEAFF
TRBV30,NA,CAWSVQENTEAFF
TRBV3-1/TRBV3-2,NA,CASSPRARDGGGYEQYF
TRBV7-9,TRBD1,CASSSGQGAGNTEAFF
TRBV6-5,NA,CASSYRVIGNQPQHF
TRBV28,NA,CASSLVGGLTEQYF
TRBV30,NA,CACGGRRTQYF
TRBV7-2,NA,CASSWDTTFYGYTF
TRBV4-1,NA,CASSPPLAGTTNEQFF
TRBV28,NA,CASSTRDRVADTQYF
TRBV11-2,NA,CASRSVQRTPLSFYNEQFF
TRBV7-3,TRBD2,CASSIAGRETQYF
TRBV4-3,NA,CASSQEADSPLHF
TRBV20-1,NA,CSASTQDFRYEQYF